This T cell receptor beta chain was recovered during a study of blood T cell repertoires in COVID-19. Overall study context: Some COVID-19 samples were acute and others convalescent; all came from the United States, Italy and Spain. PBMCs, B-cell-depleted T cells, or T cells provided the cDNA or gDNA that made up the material.

Trimming pared 3 bases from V and 3 bases from J, leaving 16 bases between. This CDR3 contains 15 residues. Looked up from germline, CDR1 is SGDLS and CDR2 is YYNGEE. Clones were read by immunoSEQ multiplex PCR, and TCRdb kept only the in-frame ones, dropping some. The table records about 110,000 clones, roughly nine tenths of them present only once. The sample was peripheral blood. This receptor was identified in a woman at least 80 years old with acute or convalescent COVID-19. The rearrangement joins TRBV9 to TRBJ2-7; D possibly corresponds to TRBD1 (6 bases). Here the CDR3 reads CASSADWGPYYEQYF. As DNA, the CDR3 is TGTGCCAGCAGCGCCGACTGGGGGCCCTACTACGAGCAGTACTTC.